Shown below are 9 T cell receptor beta chains from a single sample sequenced in a study of cytomegalovirus exposure and HLA in healthy donors. With 60 Vbeta and 13 Jbeta primers, the PCR was carried out. Method: immunoSEQ multiplex PCR; TCRdb's copy keeps in-frame clones and lacks some. The sample has 250,000 to 350,000 clones, around 86% seen once. The sequencing sample was made of PBMCs. The receptors stem from a man between 35 and 55 years old in good health and CMV-seropositive.

This sequence joins TRBV7-3 and TRBJ2-2; 8 nucleotides match TRBD2. Germline-derived CDR1 and CDR2 are SGHTA and FQGTGA. This CDR3 region has 16 residues. V lost 4 bases to trimming and J lost 3 bases; unmatched junction nucleotides: 7. The CDR3 loop is CASSYPAGEDTGELFF. The CDR3 nucleotides are TGTGCCAGCAGCTACCCAGCGGGAGAGGACACCGGGGAGCTGTTTTTT.

This clone was observed at least ten times. The genes are TRBV19 and TRBJ2-3, with D tentatively TRBD2 (6 bases). CDR3 length equals 12 residues. Germline assignment: CDR1 LNHDA and CDR2 SQIVND (reference sequence). V shed 6 bases and J shed 6 bases, with 10 bases lying between them. The CDR3 nucleotides are TGTGCCAGTAGGGTCGCGGGGGATACGCAGTATTTT. Encoded protein: CASRVAGDTQYF. Supplemented by reference TRBV19 and TRBJ2-3, the full variable domain reads DGGITQSPKYLFRKEGQNVTLSCEQNLNHDAMYWYRQDPGQGLRLIYYSQIVNDFQKGDIAEGYSVSREKKESFPLTVTSAQKNPTAFYLCASRVAGDTQYFGPGTRLTVL.

There are a few counts of this clone. The rearrangement uses TRBV7-2 and TRBJ2-7; no reliable D call. The CDR3 is 14 amino acids. Germline-derived CDR1 and CDR2 are SGHTA and FQGNSA. V gave up 2 bases and J gave up 0 bases, with 8 bases separating them. In DNA, the CDR3 is TGTGCCAGCAGCTTAAGAACAGCCTCCTACGAGCAGTACTTC. Translation gives CASSLRTASYEQYF.

This sequence joins TRBV18 and TRBJ2-7; 12 bases agree with TRBD2. Trimming removed 3 bases from V and 6 bases from J; junction bases left unmatched: 6. Germline CDR1 KGHSH, CDR2 LQKENI. The CDR3 runs to 15 residues. For the CDR3, the DNA is TGTGCCAGCTCACCGAGGACTAGCGGGACGGGCGAGCAGTACTTC. Residues: CASSPRTSGTGEQYF.

The chain couples TRBV10-3 to TRBJ2-1; 11 nucleotides line up with TRBD1. The CDR3 is made up of 18 amino acids. V dropped 3 bases and J dropped 6; count of bases not matched to a gene: 13. Germline V gives CDR1 ENHRY, CDR2 SYGVKD. The CDR3 sequence is CAISDPGLPGQGGNEQFF. The CDR3 bases are TGTGCCATCAGTGACCCGGGACTGCCGGGACAGGGGGGCAATGAGCAGTTCTTC.

V gene TRBV7-2 combines with J gene TRBJ2-7; 10 bases align to TRBD2. Unmatched junction bases numbered 17, after V lost 4 bases and J lost 2 bases. This CDR3 is 19 amino acids long. Germline V gene sequence: CDR1 SGHTA, CDR2 FQGNSA. CDR3 region: CASSSRVAGGRRRTYEQYF. The DNA for the CDR3 is TGTGCCAGCAGCTCAAGAGTAGCGGGAGGTCGGCGGCGAACCTACGAGCAGTACTTC.

The rearrangement joins TRBV7-2 to TRBJ2-7, with 7 bases identical to TRBD2. The CDR3 consists of 16 residues. V lost 1 base, J lost 5 bases, and 11 bases stayed unmatched. Germline loops: CDR1 SGHTA, CDR2 FQGNSA. The CDR3 sequence: CASSLGGSGGINEQYF. CDR3 bases: TGTGCCAGCAGCTTAGGAGGGTCGGGAGGTATAAACGAGCAGTACTTC.

The chain uses TRBV7-2 and TRBJ1-1, with 7 positions matching TRBD1. J lost 5 bases, V lost 2 bases, and 8 bases had no gene match. CDR3 length: 15 amino acids. The germline V gene encodes CDR1 SGHTA and CDR2 FQGNSA. This CDR3 reads CASSLRSGRGTEAFF. In DNA, the CDR3 is TGTGCCAGCAGCTTAAGATCGGGCAGGGGGACTGAAGCTTTCTTT.

The J gene is TRBJ2-2, the V gene TRBV28; tentatively, D is TRBD1 (5 bases). Germline lookup yields CDR1 MDHEN and CDR2 SYDVKM. Trimming stripped 4 bases from V and 0 bases from J, with 12 bases between. The CDR3 is made up of 16 amino acids. In DNA, the CDR3 is TGTGCCAGCAGTTCAGCGACAGCCACGAACACCGGGGAGCTGTTTTTT. This encodes CASSSATATNTGELFF.